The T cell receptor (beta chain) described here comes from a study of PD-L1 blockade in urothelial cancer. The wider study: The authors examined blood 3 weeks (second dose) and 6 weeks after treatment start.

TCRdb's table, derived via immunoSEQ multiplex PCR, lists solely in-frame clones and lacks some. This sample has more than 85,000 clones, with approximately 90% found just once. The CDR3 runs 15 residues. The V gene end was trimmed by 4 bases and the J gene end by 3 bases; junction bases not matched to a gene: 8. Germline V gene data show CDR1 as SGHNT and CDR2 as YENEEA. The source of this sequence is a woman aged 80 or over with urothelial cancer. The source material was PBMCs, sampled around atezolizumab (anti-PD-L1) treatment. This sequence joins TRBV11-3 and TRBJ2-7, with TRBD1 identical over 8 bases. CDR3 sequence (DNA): TGTGCCAGCAGCTCATGGACAGGGAAAAACTACGAGCAGTACTTC. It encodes CASSSWTGKNYEQYF.